This TCR beta chain came from a study of radiotherapy plus CTLA-4 blockade in lung cancer (dated by TCRdb to between 2018 and 2020). A note on the overall study: Objective responses were observed in 15% to 20% of enrolled patients, and disease control was achieved in approximately 29%. Here is what the overall study found, with its caveats: After treatment with radiotherapy and ipilimumab, TCR clones that originated in tumors expanded in peripheral blood. The strongest predictors of response, as reported, were early dynamic changes in blood T cell clones along with a rise in serum interferon-beta after radiation.

CDR1 and CDR2, per the germline V gene (reference sequence), are LNHNV and YYDKDF. V is cut back by 0 bases and J by 6 bases, with 5 bases in the junction unmatched. Counted from cysteine to phenylalanine, this CDR3 has 15 amino acids. Of the read, only the CDR3 DNA is kept; its 45 bases are in frame from base 1. Focal radiation therapy combined with CTLA-4 blockade (ipilimumab) was tested in patients with chemo-refractory metastatic non-small-cell lung cancer. The library was produced with the immunoSEQ multiplex PCR assay. What TCRdb holds here is the immuneACCESS table cut down to in-frame rearrangements. Part of the clones is not present; checked against another copy, under half of the missing clones reflect an unresolved V gene, and the others are unexplained. In this sample the table shows some 52,000 clones, roughly three quarters of which occur a single time. Of the sample, 2.5% to 4% is held by the ten largest clones.

In regard to this clone: The antigen it recognizes is unknown. Base qualities are not recorded, but no much larger clone differs from it by a single base.

The chain uses TRBV15 and TRBJ2-7, with TRBD1 identical over 10 junction bases. Source: peripheral blood, taken from a patient treated with radiotherapy plus ipilimumab. The receptor's source is a human donor with non-small cell lung cancer who had a partial response to radiotherapy plus ipilimumab. The DNA is TGTGCCACCAGCAGAGATCCCGGGACAGGGGCCGAGCAGTACTTC. It specifies CATSRDPGTGAEQYF.